This TCR beta chain was recorded in a study of technical replicates of blood from several donors. Germline loops: CDR1 SGDLS, CDR2 YYNGEE. The V and J ends lost 3 bases and 6 bases respectively, with 12 bases between them. The CDR3 has 13 amino acids. Measured with immunoSEQ multiplex PCR; TCRdb has only the in-frame clones, and not every one. The data hold tens of thousands of clones, with 98% observed a single time. The clonotype originates from a human donor in good health. Sample: T cells isolated from PBMCs. The chain is built from TRBV9 and TRBJ1-2; D perhaps matches TRBD1 (6 bases). The CDR3 sequence is CASSAQGYDGYTF. The CDR3 DNA reads as TGTGCCAGCAGCGCACAGGGTTACGATGGCTACACCTTC.